A single sample gave rise to the 21 T cell receptor beta chains below, sequenced in a study of CD8+ T cells in alopecia areata. RNA, once extracted, was reverse transcribed into cDNA for use as the sequencing template. Clones were sequenced by immunoSEQ multiplex PCR, and TCRdb holds only the in-frame ones, with some missing. Of about 120,000 clones listed, around 64% are singletons. Sample: CD4+ T cells sorted from blood. These receptors were collected from a human donor in good health.

This clone was counted once. The chain couples TRBV2 to TRBJ2-7; D gene ambiguous. Germline V gene sequence: CDR1 SNHLY, CDR2 FYNNEI. This CDR3 has 15 residues. The V gene lost 4 bases and the J gene lost 5 bases, with 18 bases spanning the gap. CDR3 DNA sequence: TGTGCCAGCAGTGCGGTCCGCCGGGTGACCGACGAGCAGTACTTC. Translation: CASSAVRRVTDEQYF.

This clone appeared once. The chain carries TRBV5-5 and TRBJ2-5; perhaps TRBD2 as D (5 bases). This CDR3 contains 15 residues. Germline CDR1 SGHKS, CDR2 YYEKEE (reference sequence). Trimming removed 4 bases from V and 4 bases from J, with 17 bases in between. The CDR3 DNA sequence: TGTGCCAGCAGCCTCCGGACTCGGGCGGGAGAGACCCAGTACTTC. Encoded protein: CASSLRTRAGETQYF.

V and J are TRBV10-3 and TRBJ1-4; the match to TRBD1 covers 9 bases. The J segment lost 12 bases and the V segment lost 0 bases, leaving 8 bases of the junction unmatched. The CDR3 runs to 15 residues. Germline V gene lookup returns CDR1 ENHRY and CDR2 SYGVKD. This chain's CDR3 is CAISESTGRTGELFF. The CDR3 nucleotides are TGTGCCATCAGTGAGTCGACGGGGCGGACAGGGGAACTGTTTTTT.

The rearrangement uses TRBV15 and TRBJ2-5; 13 bases map to TRBD2. From germline, CDR1 is LNHNV and CDR2 YYDKDF (reference sequence). The V segment lost 2 bases and the J segment 3 bases; nucleotides outside the gene matches: 6. There are 17 residues in the CDR3. The CDR3 DNA is TGTGCCACCAGCAGATTAACCGGGACTAGCGGGAAAGAGACCCAGTACTTC. It is translated as CATSRLTGTSGKETQYF.

The chain recombines TRBV6-5 with TRBJ2-7; 7 bases agree with TRBD1. V gave up 5 bases and J gave up 3 bases; unmatched junction bases: 10. The V gene's germline CDR1 is MNHEY and CDR2 SVGAGI. The CDR3 has 15 residues. CDR3 loop: CASSRDRTTFYEQYF. The CDR3 region has the DNA TGTGCCAGCAGTCGGGACAGAACAACCTTCTACGAGCAGTACTTC.

The chain employs TRBV5-6 and TRBJ1-5; weak D call: TRBD1 (6 bases). This CDR3 is 14 amino acids long. The germline V gene has CDR1 SGHDT and CDR2 YYEEEE. The V end was cut by 3 bases, the J end by 4 bases, with 11 bases between. The CDR3 region is CASSSGTHNQPQHF. The DNA for the CDR3 is TGTGCCAGCAGCTCCGGGACACATAATCAGCCCCAGCATTTT.

This chain joins TRBV27 and TRBJ1-1; the D is unclear. The CDR3 is made up of 13 amino acids. Trimming took off 5 bases at V and 5 bases at J, with 12 bases between the two ends. The germline V gene has CDR1 MNHEY and CDR2 SMNVEV (reference sequence). The CDR3 reads CASSLRPGTEAFF. The CDR3 nucleotides are TGTGCCAGCAGTCTACGACCGGGGACTGAAGCTTTCTTT.

This clone was picked up one time. At one of its ends the junction is not consistent with the germline gene, which may arise from a read error. This chain links TRBV30 with TRBJ2-2; D remains ambiguous. Germline assignment: CDR1 GTSNPN and CDR2 SVGIG (reference sequence). The CDR3 has 12 residues. The DNA of the CDR3 is TGTGCCTGGAGTCCAGGCACCGCGGAGCTGTTTTTT. Translation gives CAWSPGTAELFF. Complete variable domain (other parts from reference TRBV30 and TRBJ2-2): SQTIHQWPATLVQPVGSPLSLECTVEGTSNPNLYWYRQAAGRGLQLLFYSVGIGQISSEVPQNLSASRPQDRQFILSSKKLLLSDSGFYLCAWSPGTAELFFGEGSRLTVL.

The chain links TRBV30 to TRBJ2-4; no clear D. V lost 5 bases and J lost 2, with 4 bases in between. CDR1 is GTSNPN and CDR2 is SVGIG in the germline V gene (reference sequence). CDR3 length equals 11 residues. CDR3 region: CAWETKNIQYF. The CDR3 nucleotides read TGTGCCTGGGAAACCAAAAACATTCAGTACTTC. The full variable domain, with the rest looked up from reference TRBV30 and TRBJ2-4, is SQTIHQWPATLVQPVGSPLSLECTVEGTSNPNLYWYRQAAGRGLQLLFYSVGIGQISSEVPQNLSASRPQDRQFILSSKKLLLSDSGFYLCAWETKNIQYFGAGTRLSVL.

This clone has only one observation. This chain uses TRBV27 with TRBJ2-7, with 9 positions matching TRBD1. This CDR3 region has 12 residues. CDR1 and CDR2 from the germline V gene are MNHEY and SMNVEV (reference sequence). V lost 6 bases and J lost 9; bases outside the gene matches: 6. As DNA, the CDR3 is TGTGCCAGCAGATCTGGACAGGGGCGGCAGTACTTC. This sequence encodes CASRSGQGRQYF.

The V gene is TRBV4-1, the J gene TRBJ2-3; 7 bases fit TRBD2. J gave up 9 bases and V 4 bases, and 10 bases lay outside the gene matches. The CDR3 runs to 14 residues. Looked up from germline, CDR1 is MGHRA and CDR2 is YSYEKL. CDR3 nucleotides: TGCGCCAGCAGCCGACGCCCGGGACTACCAACGCAGTATTTT. Residues: CASSRRPGLPTQYF.

The chain joins TRBV4-1 to TRBJ1-2; no firm D call. Trimming stripped 2 bases from V and 1 base from J, with 14 bases between. CDR3 length: 16 amino acids. Germline V CDR1 and CDR2: MGHRA, YSYEKL. The CDR3: CASSQRAKDLNYGYTF. CDR3 nucleotides: TGCGCCAGCAGCCAAAGGGCCAAGGACCTTAACTATGGCTACACCTTC.

This clone showed up just a few times. The chain has TRBV27 and TRBJ1-6; D possibly corresponds to TRBD1 (5 bases). V shed 7 bases and J shed 6 bases, with 13 bases lying between them. Looked up from germline, CDR1 is MNHEY and CDR2 is SMNVEV (reference sequence). This CDR3 is 14 amino acids long. This CDR3 is CASTPGLANSPLHF. The CDR3 nucleotides are TGTGCCAGCACCCCGGGACTGGCTAATTCACCCCTCCACTTT.

This chain uses TRBV30 with TRBJ1-2; D is undetermined. Per germline, CDR1 GTSNPN and CDR2 SVGIG (reference sequence). This CDR3 is built from 9 residues. The V end was cut by 7 bases, the J end by 14 bases, with 14 bases between. The CDR3 protein is CASSGTDTF. The CDR3 nucleotides are TGTGCCTCCTCCGGAACGGATACCTTC.

V usage is TRBV28 and J usage is TRBJ1-1, with no clear D. Germline CDR1 and CDR2: MDHEN and SYDVKM. The CDR3 runs to 15 residues. Trimming removed 2 bases at V and 3 bases at J, with 13 bases between. The CDR3, as DNA: TGTGCCAGCAGTTTAAACACTGCCACGGACACTGAAGCTTTCTTT. The encoded protein is CASSLNTATDTEAFF.

The V call is TRBV30, the J call TRBJ1-1, with TRBD1 as a possible D gene (5 bases). The CDR3 consists of 15 residues. V was cut by 0 bases and J by 0 bases, with 11 bases left in between. In germline, CDR1 is GTSNPN, CDR2 SVGIG (reference sequence). The DNA for the CDR3 is TGTGCCTGGAGTGTTCGGACAAGTATGAACACTGAAGCTTTCTTT. This encodes CAWSVRTSMNTEAFF.

The chain couples TRBV20-1 to TRBJ1-1, with no clear D. This CDR3 comprises 11 residues. The germline CDR1 and CDR2 sequences are DFQATT and SNEGSKA (reference sequence). CDR3 nucleotides: TGCAGCGCTCTCGGAGAGACTGAAGCTTTCTTT. As protein: CSALGETEAFF.

This chain uses TRBV19 with TRBJ1-2; D is unclear. The ends were cut back, 0 bases at V and 4 bases at J, with 9 bases in the middle. The germline V gene encodes CDR1 LNHDA and CDR2 SQIVND (reference sequence). The CDR3 spans 14 residues. The CDR3, as DNA: TGTGCCAGTAGTATAGAAGCCAGTGGCTATGGCTACACCTTC. It is translated as CASSIEASGYGYTF.

CDR3 in amino acids: CASSPRRVGTDTQYF. CDR3 sequence (DNA): TGCGCCAGCAGTCCTCGCAGGGTAGGCACAGATACGCAGTATTTT. The chain uses TRBV23-1 and TRBJ2-3; maybe TRBD1 (5 bases). TRBV23-1 is sorted into the ORF group, with uncertain function. The V end lost 4 bases, the J end lost 1 base, and 12 bases lay between the germline ends. This CDR3 spans 15 amino acids.

Here the CDR3 DNA reads TGCGCCAGCAGCTACCGATTACGGGGGCGCATGGACACTGAAGCTTTCTTT. Protein sequence: CASSYRLRGRMDTEAFF. This chain connects TRBV5-1 to TRBJ1-1; D possibly corresponds to TRBD1 (6 bases). The germline CDR1 and CDR2 sequences are SGHRS and YFSETQ. V was shortened by 3 bases and J by 3 bases, with 21 bases between the two germline ends. This CDR3 is built from 17 residues.

J is TRBJ1-2 and V is TRBV5-4; D may be TRBD1 (6 bases). Trimming took 4 bases from V and 5 from J, leaving 15 bases between them. The CDR3 has 14 amino acids. Germline values: CDR1 SGHNT, CDR2 YYREEE (reference sequence). This chain's CDR3 is CASSPLGGQYGYTF. The DNA for the CDR3 is TGTGCCAGCAGCCCCCTCGGGGGGCAGTATGGCTACACCTTC.